This T cell receptor (beta chain) was identified in a study of shared clonotypes between healthy human individuals. About the research overall: Three CD4 naive, three CD4 memory, two CD8 naive and one CD8 memory plate were used per donor.

Study observations and caveats: Non-shared clonotypes were found to have lower generation probabilities than the clonotypes that were shared by all four of the sorted-subset donors.

Only in-frame clones appear in the TCRdb table, and some are missing; sequencing was by immunoSEQ multiplex PCR. The table has about 2,500,000 clones, more than 90% seen once. Details on this clone: The antigen remains unidentified.

V lost 6 bases and J lost 0; bases outside the gene matches: 10. The CDR3 consists of 16 residues. Germline V CDR1 and CDR2: SGHNT, YYREEE (reference sequence). The CD4+ fraction was divided into a CD45RA+ naive subset and a CD45RA-negative memory subset. Sequenced: naive CD4+ T cells sorted from blood. Subset here: CD45RA+ positively selected. This rearrangement joins TRBV5-4 to TRBJ2-5; 8 positions agree with TRBD2. The TCR comes from a man between 18 and 29 years old in good health. CDR3 amino acids: CASTTRGSGDQETQYF. CDR3 nucleotides: TGTGCCAGCACCACCCGGGGTAGCGGGGACCAAGAGACCCAGTACTTC.